Only one count was recorded for the clone carrying this TCR beta chain. This sample is part of a study of blood T cell repertoires in COVID-19. Only in-frame clones appear in the TCRdb table, and some are missing; sequencing was by immunoSEQ multiplex PCR. In the table there are 60,000 to 90,000 clones, 65% to 85% of which are singletons. Germline assignment: CDR1 LNHDA and CDR2 SQIVND (reference sequence). V was pared by 3 bases and J by 4 bases, with 10 bases between. This CDR3 has 14 residues. This sequence was found in a man between 60 and 75 years old with active or convalescent COVID-19. This sequence joins TRBV19 and TRBJ1-3; possible D gene TRBD1, 5 bases. The sample comprised peripheral blood. The CDR3 region is CASSIGQGGNTIYF. The CDR3 nucleotides are TGTGCCAGTAGTATCGGGCAGGGCGGAAACACCATATATTTT.